Shown below are 11 T cell receptor beta chains from a single sample sequenced in a study of early stage breast cancer tumors. Repertoires were generated with immunoSEQ multiplex PCR, while TCRdb's copy carries only in-frame clones and drops some. The sample records 25,000 to 30,000 clones, under 60% being singletons. Sequences were obtained from breast tumor tissue. All receptors come from a person in their fifties or sixties with breast cancer.

CDR3 sequence reads: CASSSGPLEGTQYF. CDR3 sequence (DNA): TGTGCCAGCAGCTCGGGACCCCTAGAGGGGACGCAGTATTTT. The chain couples TRBV5-4 to TRBJ2-3, with D perhaps assigned TRBD1 or TRBD2 (5 bases each). With 3 bases removed from V and 9 bases from J, the gap between germline ends came to 17 bases. There are 14 residues in the CDR3. From germline, CDR1 is SGHNT and CDR2 YYREEE (reference sequence).

The V call is TRBV6-1, the J call TRBJ2-7; 7 bases are a match to TRBD2. The CDR3 is 11 residues long. Germline CDR1 MNHNS, CDR2 SASEGT. V shed 4 bases, J shed 6 bases, and the junction held 0 bases outside the gene matches. The CDR3 DNA sequence: TGTGCCAGCAGTGCGGGGGGCGAGCAGTACTTC. Its protein product is CASSAGGEQYF.

The rearrangement links TRBV10-3 to TRBJ2-3; weak D call: TRBD2 (5 bases). The CDR3 sequence is 14 residues long. Germline assignment: CDR1 ENHRY and CDR2 SYGVKD. Deletions cut 6 bases from V and 2 bases from J, with 12 bases between. The DNA for the CDR3 is TGTGCCATCAGGAGGACTGACCCCACAGATACGCAGTATTTT. Amino acids: CAIRRTDPTDTQYF.

The genes are TRBV27 and TRBJ2-1; D is unclear. Germline CDR1 MNHEY, CDR2 SMNVEV (reference sequence). V was pared by 2 bases and J by 5 bases, with 7 bases between. This CDR3 is 13 amino acids long. The CDR3 region is CASSLGRHNEQFF. The CDR3, as DNA: TGTGCCAGCAGTTTAGGCCGTCACAATGAGCAGTTCTTC.

CDR3 bases: TGTGCCAGCAGCGTATCGGCGGGAGGGCCGAGTGAGCAGTTCTTC. This encodes CASSVSAGGPSEQFF. J is TRBJ2-1 and V is TRBV9; 9 bases map to TRBD2. Germline assignment: CDR1 SGDLS and CDR2 YYNGEE. There are 15 residues in the CDR3. The ends lost 1 base at V and 9 bases at J; junction bases unmatched: 8.

This clone showed up just a few times. The chain carries TRBV2 and TRBJ1-1; 9 bases match TRBD1. With 7 bases clipped from V and 5 bases from J, the junction kept 8 bases outside the gene matches. Germline CDR1 SNHLY, CDR2 FYNNEI. The CDR3 is made up of 14 amino acids. The CDR3 DNA follows: TGTGCCAGCATGTACGACAGGGGGAAAACTGAAGCTTTCTTT. Translating gives CASMYDRGKTEAFF.

Comment on this clone: One end of the junction varies from germline; a read error may be responsible. This sequence joins TRBV7-7 and TRBJ2-2; 10 nucleotides match TRBD2. This CDR3 has 15 residues. Germline CDR1 and CDR2: SSHAT and FNYEAQ (reference sequence). The DNA of the CDR3 is TGTGCTAGCAGTCCTAGCGGGAGAAACACCGGGGAGCTGTTTTTT. Its protein product is CASSPSGRNTGELFF.

This clone was counted a few times. This rearrangement joins TRBV29-1 to TRBJ2-7, with D possibly matching TRBD1 (6 bases). Germline assignment: CDR1 SQVTM and CDR2 ANQGSEA. The CDR3 totals 13 residues. The V gene lost 7 bases and the J gene lost 2 bases, with 15 bases spanning the gap. This chain's CDR3 is CSAVRGNTYEQYF. The CDR3 DNA follows: TGCAGCGCAGTCAGGGGAAACACCTACGAGCAGTACTTC.

This clone showed up just once. The chain employs TRBV18 and TRBJ2-7, with D tentatively TRBD1 or TRBD2 (5 bases each). Trimming cost V 4 bases and J 2 bases, with 12 bases left between them. This CDR3 is built from 14 residues. Germline-derived CDR1 and CDR2 are KGHSH and LQKENI. The CDR3 sequence: CASSRSRGAYEQYF. In DNA, the CDR3 is TGTGCCAGCTCACGATCCCGGGGCGCCTACGAGCAGTACTTC.

This clone appeared a single time. The rearrangement joins TRBV30 to TRBJ1-3; D is unclear. Germline CDR1 GTSNPN, CDR2 SVGIG (reference sequence). This CDR3 is built from 11 residues. V shed 2 bases and J shed 4 bases, with 3 bases lying between them. CDR3 protein: CAWSKGNTIYF. The CDR3 coding sequence is TGTGCCTGGAGTAAAGGAAACACCATATATTTT.

In its sample, this clone ranks as large. The gene calls are TRBV7-2 and TRBJ2-7; D may correspond to TRBD1 or TRBD2 (5 bases each). V was shortened by 4 bases and J by 4 bases, with 11 bases between the two germline ends. CDR3 length: 13 amino acids. Germline V gene sequence: CDR1 SGHTA, CDR2 FQGNSA. The CDR3: CASSWGITYEQYF. The CDR3 DNA reads as TGTGCCAGCAGCTGGGGGATCACTTACGAGCAGTACTTC. Looking up the rest from reference TRBV7-2 and TRBJ2-7 gives the full variable domain: GAGVSQSPSNKVTEKGKDVELRCDPISGHTALYWYRQSLGQGLEFLIYFQGNSAPDKSGLPSDRFSAERTGGSVSTLTIQRTQQEDSAVYLCASSWGITYEQYFGPGTRLTVT.